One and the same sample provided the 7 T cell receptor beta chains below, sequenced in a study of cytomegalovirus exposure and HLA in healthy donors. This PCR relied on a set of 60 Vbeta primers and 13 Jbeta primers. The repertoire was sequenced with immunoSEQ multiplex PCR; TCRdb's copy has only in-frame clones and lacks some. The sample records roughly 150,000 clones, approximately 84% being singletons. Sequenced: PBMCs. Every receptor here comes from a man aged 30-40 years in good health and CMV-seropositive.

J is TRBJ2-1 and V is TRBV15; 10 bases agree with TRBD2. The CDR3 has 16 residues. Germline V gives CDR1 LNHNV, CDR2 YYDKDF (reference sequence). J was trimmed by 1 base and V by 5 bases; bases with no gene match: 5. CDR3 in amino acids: CATSAPSGRSYNEQFF. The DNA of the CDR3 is TGTGCCACCAGCGCCCCTAGCGGGAGATCCTACAATGAGCAGTTCTTC.

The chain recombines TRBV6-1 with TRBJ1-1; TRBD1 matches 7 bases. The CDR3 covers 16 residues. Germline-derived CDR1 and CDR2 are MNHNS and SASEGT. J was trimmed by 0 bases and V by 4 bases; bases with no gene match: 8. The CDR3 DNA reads TGTGCCAGCAGTGTAACAGGGGCCCTCATGAACACTGAAGCTTTCTTT. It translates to CASSVTGALMNTEAFF.

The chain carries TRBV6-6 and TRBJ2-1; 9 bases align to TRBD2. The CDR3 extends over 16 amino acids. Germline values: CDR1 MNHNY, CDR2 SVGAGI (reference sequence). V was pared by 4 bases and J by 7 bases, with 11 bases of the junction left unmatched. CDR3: CASSSLSREGGNEQFF. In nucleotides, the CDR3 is TGTGCCAGCAGTTCCCTTTCGCGGGAGGGCGGGAATGAGCAGTTCTTC.

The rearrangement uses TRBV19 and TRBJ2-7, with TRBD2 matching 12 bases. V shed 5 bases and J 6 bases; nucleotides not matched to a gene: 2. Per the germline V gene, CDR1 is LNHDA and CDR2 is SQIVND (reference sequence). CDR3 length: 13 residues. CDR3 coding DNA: TGTGCCAGTAGTCCGGGACTAGCGGGCGAGCAGTACGTC. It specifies CASSPGLAGEQYV.

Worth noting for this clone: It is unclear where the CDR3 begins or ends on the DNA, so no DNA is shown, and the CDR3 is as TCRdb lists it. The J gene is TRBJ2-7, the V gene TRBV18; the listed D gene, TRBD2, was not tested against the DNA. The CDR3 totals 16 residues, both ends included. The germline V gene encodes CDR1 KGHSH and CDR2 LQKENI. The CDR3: CASSPFGAGSTYEQCF.

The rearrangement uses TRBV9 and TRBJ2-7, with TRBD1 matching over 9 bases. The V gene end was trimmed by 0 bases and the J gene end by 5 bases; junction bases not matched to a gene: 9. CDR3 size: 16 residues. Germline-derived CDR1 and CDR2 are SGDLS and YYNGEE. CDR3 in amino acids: CASSVGGTGNFHEQYF. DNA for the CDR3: TGTGCCAGCAGCGTAGGCGGGACAGGGAATTTCCACGAGCAGTACTTC.

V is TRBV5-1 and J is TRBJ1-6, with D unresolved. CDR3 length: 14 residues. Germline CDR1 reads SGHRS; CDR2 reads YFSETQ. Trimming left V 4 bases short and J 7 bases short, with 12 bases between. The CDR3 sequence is CASSPDGGNSPLHF. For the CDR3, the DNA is TGCGCCAGCAGCCCGGACGGCGGGAATTCACCCCTCCACTTT.